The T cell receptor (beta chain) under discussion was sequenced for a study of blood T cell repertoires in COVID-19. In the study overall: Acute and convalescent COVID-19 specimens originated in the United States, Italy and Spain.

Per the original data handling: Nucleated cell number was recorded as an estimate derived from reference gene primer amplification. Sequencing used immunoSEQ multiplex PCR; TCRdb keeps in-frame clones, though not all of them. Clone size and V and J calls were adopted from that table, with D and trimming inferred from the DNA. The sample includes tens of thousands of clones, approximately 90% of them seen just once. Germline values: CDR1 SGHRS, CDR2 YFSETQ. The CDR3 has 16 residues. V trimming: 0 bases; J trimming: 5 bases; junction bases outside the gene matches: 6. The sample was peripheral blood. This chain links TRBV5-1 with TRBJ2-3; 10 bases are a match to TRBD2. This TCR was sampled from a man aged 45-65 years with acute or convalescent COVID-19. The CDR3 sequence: CASSLGSSGGGDTQYF. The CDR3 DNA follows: TGCGCCAGCAGCTTGGGCTCCAGCGGGGGGGGAGATACGCAGTATTTT.